This TCR beta chain was profiled in a study of T cell repertoires in cytomegalovirus infection. The sample holds a few counts of this clonotype. What it binds is not known. One entry per CDR3 protein results from TCRdb running MiXCR on the reads. The sample contains nearly 700,000 distinct CDR3 sequences, roughly 36% of which appear only once. This CDR3 region has 12 residues. The ends were cut back, 4 bases at V and 8 bases at J, with 9 bases in the middle. This chain connects TRBV12-3 or TRBV12-4 to TRBJ1-5; D not resolved. Sequences were derived from cultured PBMCs, sampled from culture after CMV antigen stimulation. This clonotype was obtained from a human donor in good health (CMV status not recorded). Some clones in this sample may be carry-over from other donors' samples. The CDR3 nucleotides read TGTGCCAGCAGTTCATCCGGGAAGCCCCAGCATTTT. Residues: CASSSSGKPQHF.